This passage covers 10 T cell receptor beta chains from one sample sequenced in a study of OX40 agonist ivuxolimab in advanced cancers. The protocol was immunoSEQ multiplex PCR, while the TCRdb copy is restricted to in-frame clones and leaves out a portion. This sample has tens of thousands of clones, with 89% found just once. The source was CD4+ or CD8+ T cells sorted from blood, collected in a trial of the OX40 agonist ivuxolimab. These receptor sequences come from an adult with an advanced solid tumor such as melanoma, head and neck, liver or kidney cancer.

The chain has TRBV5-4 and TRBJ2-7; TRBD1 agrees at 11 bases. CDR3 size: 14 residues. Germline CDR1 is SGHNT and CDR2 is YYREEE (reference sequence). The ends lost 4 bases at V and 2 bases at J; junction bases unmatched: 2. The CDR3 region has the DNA TGTGCCAGCAGCGTGGACAGGGGGCCCTACGAGCAGTACTTC. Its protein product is CASSVDRGPYEQYF.

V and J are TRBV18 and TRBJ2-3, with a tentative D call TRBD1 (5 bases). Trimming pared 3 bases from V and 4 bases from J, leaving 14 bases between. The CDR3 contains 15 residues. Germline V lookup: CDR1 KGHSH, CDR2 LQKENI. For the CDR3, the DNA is TGTGCCAGCTCACCTGCGCCAGGGTTGTCAGATACGCAGTATTTT. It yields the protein CASSPAPGLSDTQYF.

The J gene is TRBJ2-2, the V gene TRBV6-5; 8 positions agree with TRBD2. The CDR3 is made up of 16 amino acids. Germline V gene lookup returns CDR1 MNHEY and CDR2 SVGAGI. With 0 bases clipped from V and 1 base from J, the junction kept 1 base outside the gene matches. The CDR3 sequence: CASSYSGGENTGELFF. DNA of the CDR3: TGTGCCAGCAGTTACTCCGGGGGGGAGAACACCGGGGAGCTGTTTTTT.

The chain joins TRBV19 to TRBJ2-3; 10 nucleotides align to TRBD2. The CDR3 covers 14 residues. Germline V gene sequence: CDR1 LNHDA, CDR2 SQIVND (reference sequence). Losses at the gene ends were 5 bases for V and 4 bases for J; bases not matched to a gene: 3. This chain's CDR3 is CASSSSGRADTQYF. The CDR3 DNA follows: TGTGCCAGTAGTTCTAGCGGGAGAGCAGATACGCAGTATTTT.

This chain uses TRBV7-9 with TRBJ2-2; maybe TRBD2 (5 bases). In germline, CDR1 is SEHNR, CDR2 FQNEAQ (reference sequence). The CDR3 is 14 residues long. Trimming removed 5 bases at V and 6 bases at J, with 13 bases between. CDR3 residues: CASSAFRGPGELFF. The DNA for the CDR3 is TGTGCCAGCAGCGCCTTCCGGGGTCCCGGGGAGCTGTTTTTT.

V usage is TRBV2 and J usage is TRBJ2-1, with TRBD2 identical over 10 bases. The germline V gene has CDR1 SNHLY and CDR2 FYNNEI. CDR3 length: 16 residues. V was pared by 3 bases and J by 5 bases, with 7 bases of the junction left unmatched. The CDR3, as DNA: TGTGCCAGCAGTGATTTAAGCGGGGGGGCCCACAATGAGCAGTTCTTC. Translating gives CASSDLSGGAHNEQFF.

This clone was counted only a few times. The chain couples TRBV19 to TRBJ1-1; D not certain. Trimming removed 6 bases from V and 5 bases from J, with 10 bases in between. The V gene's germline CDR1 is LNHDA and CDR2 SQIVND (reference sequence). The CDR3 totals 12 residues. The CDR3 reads CASSPPGTEAFF. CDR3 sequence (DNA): TGTGCCAGTAGCCCCCCCGGAACTGAAGCTTTCTTT.

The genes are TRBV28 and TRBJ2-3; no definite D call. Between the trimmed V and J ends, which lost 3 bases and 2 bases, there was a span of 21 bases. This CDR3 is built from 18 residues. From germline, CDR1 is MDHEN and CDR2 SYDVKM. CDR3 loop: CASSFPILESPTTDTQYF. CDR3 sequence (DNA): TGTGCCAGCAGTTTCCCCATCTTGGAAAGTCCCACCACAGATACGCAGTATTTT.

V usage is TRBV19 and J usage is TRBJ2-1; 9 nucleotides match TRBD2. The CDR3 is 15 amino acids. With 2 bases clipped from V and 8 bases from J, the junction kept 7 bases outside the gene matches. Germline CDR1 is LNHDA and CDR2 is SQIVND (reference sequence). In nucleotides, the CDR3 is TGTGCCAGTAGTATATGGCGGGGGGGCTTTGATGAGCAGTTCTTC. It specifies CASSIWRGGFDEQFF.

CDR3 nucleotide sequence: TGTGCCAGCAAGGGGGGCTCAGATACGCAGTATTTT. Its protein product is CASKGGSDTQYF. This chain links TRBV6-6 with TRBJ2-3; the D gene could be TRBD1 or TRBD2 (6 bases each). CDR1 is MNHNY, CDR2 SVGAGI, per germline (reference sequence). This CDR3 has 12 amino acids. With 7 bases removed from V and 4 bases from J, the gap between germline ends came to 9 bases.